This TCR beta chain comes out of a study of CD4 and CD8 cells across lung adenocarcinoma regions. Trimming shortened V by 2 bases and J by 2 bases, and 6 bases separated the two germline ends. Germline V lookup: CDR1 MRHNA, CDR2 SNTAGT. This CDR3 comprises 14 residues. TCRdb redid the calling of the PCR reads with MiXCR, one entry per CDR3 protein. The sample yields about 5,200 distinct CDR3 sequences, around 50% seen once. Sequences were obtained from CD4+ T cells from the margin of a lung tumor. The chain links TRBV6-4 to TRBJ2-2; TRBD1 is a possible D gene (6 bases). The sequence was collected from a male donor with lung adenocarcinoma. The CD4 and CD8 labels of this study may be unreliable. CDR3 bases: TGTGCCAGCAGTGACGGGACAAACACCGGGGAGCTGTTTTTT. This gives the protein CASSDGTNTGELFF.